These 25 T cell receptor beta chains came from one sample sequenced in a study of cytomegalovirus exposure and HLA in healthy donors. PCR employed 60 Vbeta and 13 Jbeta primers. Sequencing was performed with immunoSEQ multiplex PCR; in TCRdb, only in-frame clones are kept and a portion is missing. The data contain 170,000 or so clones, roughly 84% of them singletons. The sample consisted of PBMCs. These receptors originate from a boy aged 2 to 9 in good health and CMV-seronegative.

The chain links TRBV5-6 to TRBJ2-1, with a possible D match to TRBD2 (5 bases). Germline CDR1 and CDR2: SGHDT and YYEEEE. The CDR3 is 16 residues long. The germline V and J ends were trimmed by 1 base and 4 bases, with 15 bases remaining between them. This chain's CDR3 is CASSLTASTGYNEQFF. In nucleotides, the CDR3 is TGTGCCAGCAGCTTGACAGCCTCCACGGGGTACAATGAGCAGTTCTTC.

V and J are TRBV5-6 and TRBJ2-7; 10 bases are shared with TRBD2. Germline-derived CDR1 and CDR2 are SGHDT and YYEEEE. The CDR3 runs 17 residues. The J segment lost 2 bases and the V segment lost 3 bases, leaving 11 bases of the junction unmatched. CDR3 region: CASSSGISSGSPYEQYF. In DNA, the CDR3 is TGTGCCAGCAGCTCAGGAATATCTAGCGGGAGCCCCTACGAGCAGTACTTC.

The chain has TRBV6-1 and TRBJ2-1, with 11 bases that match TRBD2. Germline-derived CDR1 and CDR2 are MNHNS and SASEGT. This CDR3 comprises 14 residues. The ends lost 7 bases at V and 4 bases at J; junction bases unmatched: 3. As DNA, the CDR3 is TGTGCCAGCACAACTAGCGGGGGTTACAATGAGCAGTTCTTC. Its protein is CASTTSGGYNEQFF.

This clone was observed a handful of times. V is TRBV6-1 and J is TRBJ2-2, with 9 bases matching TRBD2. The CDR3 consists of 17 residues. Unmatched junction bases numbered 6, after V lost 1 base and J lost 3 bases. CDR1 and CDR2 from the germline V gene are MNHNS and SASEGT. CDR3 nucleotide sequence: TGTGCCAGCAGTGAAGGTCCGCTAGCGGGATACACCGGGGAGCTGTTTTTT. As protein: CASSEGPLAGYTGELFF.

The chain is built from TRBV5-1 and TRBJ2-3; the match to TRBD2 covers 14 bases. CDR1 SGHRS and CDR2 YFSETQ come from the germline V gene. V gave up 5 bases and J gave up 4 bases; unmatched junction bases: 9. The CDR3 extends over 17 amino acids. The CDR3, as DNA: TGCGCCAGCAGGGTTGCGAGGACTAGCGGGAGGTCAGATACGCAGTATTTT. This encodes CASRVARTSGRSDTQYF.

This chain uses TRBV7-6 with TRBJ1-2; TRBD1 agrees at 11 bases. In germline, CDR1 is SGHVS, CDR2 FNYEAQ. The CDR3 totals 16 residues. J was trimmed by 0 bases and V by 4 bases; bases with no gene match: 4. The CDR3 sequence: CASSYGQGASNYGYTF. The CDR3 DNA sequence: TGTGCCAGCAGCTATGGACAGGGGGCTTCTAACTATGGCTACACCTTC. Full variable domain (outside the CDR3, taken from reference TRBV7-6 and TRBJ1-2): GAGVSQSPRYKVTKRGQDVALRCDPISGHVSLYWYRQALGQGPEFLTYFNYEAQQDKSGLPNDRFSAERPEGSISTLTIQRTEQRDSAMYRCASSYGQGASNYGYTFGSGTRLTVV.

V gene TRBV7-2 combines with J gene TRBJ2-1, with 13 bases matching TRBD2. V was pared by 1 base and J by 2 bases, with 5 bases of the junction left unmatched. The germline V gene encodes CDR1 SGHTA and CDR2 FQGNSA. The CDR3 has 18 amino acids. The CDR3 coding sequence is TGTGCCAGCAGCTTAGGGACTAGCGGGAGCGGAACCTACAATGAGCAGTTCTTC. It yields the protein CASSLGTSGSGTYNEQFF.

V is TRBV12-5 and J is TRBJ1-1, with 8 bases fitting TRBD1. The CDR3 sequence is 15 residues long. CDR1 is LGHNT, CDR2 FRNRAP, per germline. Unmatched junction bases numbered 9, after V lost 3 bases and J lost 6 bases. The CDR3 DNA is TGTGCTAGTGGTTTATATTCAGGGGGCATCCCTGAAGCTTTCTTT. Protein product: CASGLYSGGIPEAFF.

This chain joins TRBV5-1 and TRBJ1-2; 8 positions match TRBD1. From germline, CDR1 is SGHRS and CDR2 YFSETQ. The CDR3 has 13 residues. V was clipped by 4 bases and J by 4 bases; unmatched bases: 3. The CDR3 region is CASSPGQAYGYTF. The CDR3 bases are TGCGCCAGCAGCCCGGGACAGGCCTATGGCTACACCTTC.

The chain uses TRBV13 and TRBJ1-4; D possibly corresponds to TRBD1 (5 bases). Trimming shortened V by 4 bases and J by 3 bases, and 21 bases separated the two germline ends. Germline V gives CDR1 PRHDT, CDR2 FYEKMQ (reference sequence). The CDR3 totals 18 residues. Here the CDR3 reads CASSSQGTGRASNEKLFF. DNA for the CDR3: TGTGCCAGCAGCTCCCAGGGAACGGGCCGTGCTTCTAATGAAAAACTGTTTTTT.

This rearrangement joins TRBV25-1 to TRBJ2-1, with D uncertain. CDR3 length: 13 amino acids. CDR1 MGHDK and CDR2 SYGVNS come from the germline V gene. V was cut by 0 bases and J by 8 bases, with 8 bases left in between. CDR3 residues: CASSEYGRDEQFF. CDR3 DNA sequence: TGTGCCAGCAGTGAATACGGCCGGGATGAGCAGTTCTTC.

This chain links TRBV27 with TRBJ2-1; 10 nucleotides match TRBD2. With V trimmed by 6 bases and J by 9 bases, 11 bases remained unmatched. This CDR3 is built from 15 residues. In germline, CDR1 is MNHEY, CDR2 SMNVEV (reference sequence). The CDR3 loop reads CASSVGLAQAGEQFF. CDR3 nucleotides: TGTGCCAGCAGCGTGGGACTAGCGCAGGCGGGTGAGCAGTTCTTC.

The chain couples TRBV4-1 to TRBJ2-1; D is uncertain. Per germline, CDR1 MGHRA and CDR2 YSYEKL. The CDR3 length is 16 residues. V lost 0 bases, J lost 2 bases, and 11 bases lay in between. The CDR3 DNA sequence: TGCGCCAGCAGCCAAGATGGCAGGTTTCCCTACAATGAGCAGTTCTTC. It is translated as CASSQDGRFPYNEQFF.

This rearrangement joins TRBV12-5 to TRBJ2-3; 7 bases are a match to TRBD2. Germline trimming cut 2 bases from V and 6 bases from J; bases unmatched to any gene: 8. The CDR3 consists of 15 residues. CDR1 LGHNT and CDR2 FRNRAP come from the germline V gene. The CDR3 region has the DNA TGTGCTAGTGGTTTGACTAGCGATCCATACGATACGCAGTATTTT. Translated: CASGLTSDPYDTQYF.

The CDR3 DNA follows: TGTGCCAGCAGCTTAACAGGCCCTAATGAAAAACTGTTTTTT. Protein product: CASSLTGPNEKLFF. The chain employs TRBV7-8 and TRBJ1-4, with a possible D match to TRBD1 (5 bases). This CDR3 has 14 residues. Trimming cost V 2 bases and J 3 bases, with 7 bases left between them. The germline V gene encodes CDR1 SGHVS and CDR2 FQNEAQ.

This clone has more than one count but fewer than ten. The gene calls are TRBV6-6 and TRBJ2-1, with D possibly TRBD1 on 6 matching bases. CDR3 size: 15 residues. The V end was cut by 2 bases, the J end by 4 bases, with 12 bases between. CDR1 MNHNY and CDR2 SVGAGI come from the germline V gene (reference sequence). CDR3 sequence (DNA): TGTGCCAGCAGTTACAGGGCGAGGGGGTACAATGAGCAGTTCTTC. It codes for CASSYRARGYNEQFF.

V and J are TRBV5-5 and TRBJ1-4, with 9 bases lining up with TRBD1. Germline V gene sequence: CDR1 SGHKS, CDR2 YYEKEE (reference sequence). Germline trimming cut 4 bases from V and 10 bases from J; bases unmatched to any gene: 8. The CDR3 is 14 amino acids. For the CDR3, the DNA is TGTGCCAGCAGCCGAGACAGGGGGAGGGTAAAACTGTTTTTT. Amino acids: CASSRDRGRVKLFF. Together with reference TRBV5-5 and TRBJ1-4, the CDR3 gives the full variable domain: DAGVTQSPTHLIKTRGQQVTLRCSPISGHKSVSWYQQVLGQGPQFIFQYYEKEERGRGNFPDRFSARQFPNYSSELNVNALLLGDSALYLCASSRDRGRVKLFFGSGTQLSVL.

V usage is TRBV18 and J usage is TRBJ2-7; TRBD1 agrees at 11 bases. Germline V gives CDR1 KGHSH, CDR2 LQKENI. J gave up 1 base and V 3 bases, and 2 bases lay outside the gene matches. This CDR3 contains 15 residues. The DNA of the CDR3 is TGTGCCAGCTCACCCGGGACAGGGGGTTCCTACGAGCAGTACTTC. The encoded protein is CASSPGTGGSYEQYF.

This clone was observed once. The V and J genes are TRBV6-1 and TRBJ2-7; D possibly corresponds to TRBD2 (6 bases). CDR1 and CDR2 (germline): MNHNS, SASEGT. The V end lost 2 bases, the J end lost 2 bases, and 13 bases lay between the germline ends. The CDR3 has 15 amino acids. In nucleotides, the CDR3 is TGTGCCAGCAGTGAAATTAGCGGATTACCCTACGAGCAGTACTTC. Amino acid sequence: CASSEISGLPYEQYF.

The chain links TRBV7-9 to TRBJ2-3, with 9 bases identical to TRBD1. The ends lost 4 bases at V and 0 bases at J; junction bases unmatched: 5. Germline loops: CDR1 SEHNR, CDR2 FQNEAQ (reference sequence). This CDR3 region has 16 residues. DNA for the CDR3: TGTGCCAGCAGCTCCAGGGACAGGGCTAGCACAGATACGCAGTATTTT. Encoded protein: CASSSRDRASTDTQYF. Using reference TRBV7-9 and TRBJ2-3 for the parts outside the CDR3, the full variable domain is DTGVSQNPRHKITKRGQNVTFRCDPISEHNRLYWYRQTLGQGPEFLTYFQNEAQLEKSRLLSDRFSAERPKGSFSTLEIQRTEQGDSAMYLCASSSRDRASTDTQYFGPGTRLTVL.

V and J are TRBV7-9 and TRBJ1-3; D ambiguous. The germline V gene encodes CDR1 SEHNR and CDR2 FQNEAQ (reference sequence). The CDR3 loop spans 15 amino acids. V was shortened by 5 bases and J by 0 bases, with 11 bases between the two germline ends. The CDR3 DNA follows: TGTGCCAGCAGCCAGCTCTACAGCTCTGGAAACACCATATATTTT. It encodes CASSQLYSSGNTIYF.

This chain joins TRBV7-9 and TRBJ2-7; D is uncertain. This CDR3 has 13 amino acids. V was shortened by 4 bases and J by 2 bases, with 9 bases between the two germline ends. Germline CDR1 SEHNR, CDR2 FQNEAQ (reference sequence). Here the CDR3 reads CASSSVPPYEQYF. Written as DNA, the CDR3 is TGTGCCAGCAGCTCGGTTCCCCCCTACGAGCAGTACTTC.

The count of this clone is one. The chain uses TRBV6-1 and TRBJ1-4; D unresolved. With 3 bases removed from V and 5 bases from J, the gap between germline ends came to 16 bases. Germline V CDR1 and CDR2: MNHNS, SASEGT. The CDR3 length is 16 residues. The CDR3 is CASSDIGGSENEKLFF. CDR3 nucleotides: TGTGCCAGCAGTGATATCGGAGGGAGCGAGAATGAAAAACTGTTTTTT.

The chain links TRBV5-4 to TRBJ2-2; 9 positions match TRBD1. This CDR3 has 16 residues. Germline trimming cut 4 bases from V and 2 bases from J; bases unmatched to any gene: 6. Germline V lookup: CDR1 SGHNT, CDR2 YYREEE (reference sequence). The CDR3 DNA is TGTGCCAGCAGCCGACCGGGACAGGGAAACACCGGGGAGCTGTTTTTT. Its translation: CASSRPGQGNTGELFF.

CDR3: CATSRQGETQYF. DNA of the CDR3: TGTGCCACCAGCCGGCAGGGGGAGACCCAGTACTTC. This chain connects TRBV15 to TRBJ2-5; D might be TRBD1 (6 bases). CDR1 is LNHNV, CDR2 YYDKDF, per germline (reference sequence). The CDR3 covers 12 residues. V gave up 5 bases and J gave up 5 bases, with 9 bases separating them.